Listed below are T cell receptor beta chains from one sample, sequenced in a study of CD8+ T cells in alopecia areata. Clones were sequenced by immunoSEQ multiplex PCR, and TCRdb holds only the in-frame ones, with some missing. The table lists 150,000 to 200,000 clones, less than 80% of them singletons. Sequencing was performed on CD4+ T cells sorted from blood, taken at week 24, from a patient treated with tofacitinib. The receptors shown here come from a human donor with alopecia areata. CDR3s include the opening cysteine and the closing phenylalanine or tryptophan. Fields, in order: V gene, CDR3 protein.

V: TRBV5-1
CDR3: CASSLGHADSPANTIYF

V: TRBV27
CDR3: CASSLSEGNQPQHF

V: TRBV11-2
CDR3: CASSLGRVETQYF

V: TRBV29-1
CDR3: CSVHPDRSYNEQFF

V: TRBV5-1
CDR3: CASSPGTNYGYTF

V: TRBV29-1
CDR3: CSVQGSSQETQYF

V: TRBV2
CDR3: CASRSGLVRETQYF

V: TRBV5-1
CDR3: CASSPYAGNYGYTF

V: TRBV27
CDR3: CASSSRIAGYEQYF

V: TRBV29-1
CDR3: CSVEDPGPEETQYF

V: TRBV15
CDR3: CATSRDKGSYEQYF

V: TRBV6-5
CDR3: CASSYLKSTGDYGYTF

V: TRBV9
CDR3: CASSVLLTGDYGYTF

V: TRBV6-5
CDR3: CASSDGLTEQYF

V: TRBV18
CDR3: CASSGGGGQETQYF

V: TRBV6-5
CDR3: CASSYSKRPNEKLFF

V: TRBV7-2
CDR3: CASSLDSSGANVLTF

V: TRBV30
CDR3: CAWSVQVNQPQHF

V: TRBV27
CDR3: CASSSALRTDQETQYF

V: TRBV11-2
CDR3: CASSLGTAMNTEAFF

V: TRBV30
CDR3: CAWSVSRNTGELFF

V: TRBV4-1
CDR3: CASSQAFEGGLGYGYTF

V: TRBV7-9
CDR3: CASSHLRQGPYEQYF

V: TRBV5-1
CDR3: CASSLGQNTDTQYF

V: TRBV7-8
CDR3: CASSLGGRSSGANVLTF

V: TRBV11-2
CDR3: CASSFETGENSPLHF

V: TRBV30
CDR3: CAWNRGQSATNEKLFF

V: TRBV5-1
CDR3: CASSLVPGRDTEAFF

V: TRBV29-1
CDR3: CSVESAVYEQYF

V: TRBV4-2
CDR3: CASSLGTGTSGGGTQYF

V: TRBV6-5
CDR3: CASTNGGNTEAFF

V: TRBV25-1
CDR3: CASKETGEFGELFF

V: TRBV21-1
CDR3: CASSKAGADNGYTF

V: TRBV7-2
CDR3: CASSFGGGSHGEQYF

V: TRBV29-1
CDR3: CSVEYPLRGGTQYF

V: TRBV27
CDR3: CASSSLGQAGQPQHF

V: TRBV15
CDR3: CATSRDRGLRTQYF

V: TRBV5-1
CDR3: CASSLSAQNTEAFF

V: TRBV6-6
CDR3: CASTSEGGINQPQHF

V: TRBV5-6
CDR3: CASSLKTGGHQPQHF

V: TRBV30
CDR3: CAWKVGPYNEQFF

V: TRBV30
CDR3: CAWSVSSDGQPQHF

V: TRBV29-1
CDR3: CSVVTFEGYEQYF

V: TRBV15
CDR3: CATSRDLTYEQYF

V: TRBV30
CDR3: CAWSVNSNQPQHF

V: TRBV18
CDR3: CASSPLDREPNYGYTF

V: TRBV19
CDR3: CATRGRFAGATDTQYF

V: TRBV9
CDR3: CASSVGQVGTGELFF

V: TRBV30
CDR3: CAWSVLRATGELFF

V: TRBV6-1
CDR3: CASSGQDGGYTF

V: TRBV5-6
CDR3: CASSRVDTAGELFF